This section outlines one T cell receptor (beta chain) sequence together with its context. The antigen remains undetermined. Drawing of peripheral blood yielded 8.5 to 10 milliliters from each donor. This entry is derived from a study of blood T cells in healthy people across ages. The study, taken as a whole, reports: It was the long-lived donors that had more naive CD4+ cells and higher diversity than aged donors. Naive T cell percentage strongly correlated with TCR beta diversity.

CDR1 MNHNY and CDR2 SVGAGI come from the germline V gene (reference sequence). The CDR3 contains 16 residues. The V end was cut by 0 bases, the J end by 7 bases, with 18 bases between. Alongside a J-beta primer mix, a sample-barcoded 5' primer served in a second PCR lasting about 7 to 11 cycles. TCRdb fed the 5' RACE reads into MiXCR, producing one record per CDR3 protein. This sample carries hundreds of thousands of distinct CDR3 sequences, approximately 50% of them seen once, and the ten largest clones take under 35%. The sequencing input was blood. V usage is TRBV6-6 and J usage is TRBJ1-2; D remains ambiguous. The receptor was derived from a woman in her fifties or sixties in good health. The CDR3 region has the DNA TGTGCCAGCAGTTACTCCGTTGGCGGGAATGGGTTTGGCTACACCTTC. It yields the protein CASSYSVGGNGFGYTF.